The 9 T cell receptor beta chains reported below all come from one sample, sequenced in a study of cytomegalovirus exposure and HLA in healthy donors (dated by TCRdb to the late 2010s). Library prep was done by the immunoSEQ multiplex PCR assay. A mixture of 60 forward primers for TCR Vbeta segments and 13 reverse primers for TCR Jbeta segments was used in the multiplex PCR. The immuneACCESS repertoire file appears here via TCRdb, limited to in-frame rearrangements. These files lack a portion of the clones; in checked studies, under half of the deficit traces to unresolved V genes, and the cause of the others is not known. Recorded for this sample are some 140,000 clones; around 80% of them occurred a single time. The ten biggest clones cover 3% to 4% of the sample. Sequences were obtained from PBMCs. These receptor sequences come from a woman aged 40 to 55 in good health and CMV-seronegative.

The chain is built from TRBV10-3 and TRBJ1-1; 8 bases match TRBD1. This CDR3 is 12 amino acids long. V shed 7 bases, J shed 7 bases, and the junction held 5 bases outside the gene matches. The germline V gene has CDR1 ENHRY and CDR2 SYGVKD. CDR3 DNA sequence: TGTGCCATCACCCGGACAGGGATTGAAGCTTTCTTT. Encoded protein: CAITRTGIEAFF.

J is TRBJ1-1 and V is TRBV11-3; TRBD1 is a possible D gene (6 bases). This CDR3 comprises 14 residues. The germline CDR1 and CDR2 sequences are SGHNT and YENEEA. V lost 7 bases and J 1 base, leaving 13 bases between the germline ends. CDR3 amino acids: CASTLTQGNTEAFF. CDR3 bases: TGTGCCAGCACCCTCACACAGGGGAACACTGAAGCTTTCTTT.

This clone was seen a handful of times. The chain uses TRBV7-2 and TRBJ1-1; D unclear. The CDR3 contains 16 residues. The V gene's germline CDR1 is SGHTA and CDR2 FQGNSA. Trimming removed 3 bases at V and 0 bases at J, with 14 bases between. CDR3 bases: TGTGCCAGCAGCTTTTACGGGAGGTTCATGAACACTGAAGCTTTCTTT. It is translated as CASSFYGRFMNTEAFF.

The CDR3: CASSFIAGGPYEQYF. The CDR3 DNA sequence: TGTGCCAGCAGCTTTATAGCGGGGGGTCCCTACGAGCAGTACTTC. This sequence joins TRBV5-6 and TRBJ2-7, with 10 bases fitting TRBD2. Looked up from germline, CDR1 is SGHDT and CDR2 is YYEEEE. The trim removed 2 bases at V and 2 bases at J, leaving 4 bases unmatched. This CDR3 has 15 amino acids.

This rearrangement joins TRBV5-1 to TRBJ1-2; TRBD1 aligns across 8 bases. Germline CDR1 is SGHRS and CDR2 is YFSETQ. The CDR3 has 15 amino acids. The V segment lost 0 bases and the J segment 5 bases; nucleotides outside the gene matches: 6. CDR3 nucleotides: TGCGCCAGCAGCTTGGAGCAGGGGGCAAGGTATGGCTACACCTTC. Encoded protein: CASSLEQGARYGYTF.

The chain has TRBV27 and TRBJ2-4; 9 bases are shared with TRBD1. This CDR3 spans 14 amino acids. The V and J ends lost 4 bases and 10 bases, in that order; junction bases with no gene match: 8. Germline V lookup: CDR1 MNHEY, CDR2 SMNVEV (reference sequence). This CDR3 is CASSSLDRGLIQYF. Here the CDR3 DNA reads TGTGCCAGCAGTTCCCTGGACAGGGGATTGATTCAGTACTTC.

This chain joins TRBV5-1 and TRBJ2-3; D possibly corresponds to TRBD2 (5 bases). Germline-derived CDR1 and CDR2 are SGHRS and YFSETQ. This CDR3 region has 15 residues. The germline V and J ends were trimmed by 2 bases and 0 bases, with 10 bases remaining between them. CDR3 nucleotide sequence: TGCGCCAGCAGCTTCCCCCGGGGTAGCACAGATACGCAGTATTTT. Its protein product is CASSFPRGSTDTQYF.

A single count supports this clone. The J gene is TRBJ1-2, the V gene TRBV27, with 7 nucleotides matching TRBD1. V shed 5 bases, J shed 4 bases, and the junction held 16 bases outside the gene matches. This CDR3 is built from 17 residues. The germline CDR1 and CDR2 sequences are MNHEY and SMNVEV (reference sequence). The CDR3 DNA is TGTGCCAGCAGTCCTACGCAGACAGGGCCAAGGTCCTATGGCTACACCTTC. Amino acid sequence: CASSPTQTGPRSYGYTF.

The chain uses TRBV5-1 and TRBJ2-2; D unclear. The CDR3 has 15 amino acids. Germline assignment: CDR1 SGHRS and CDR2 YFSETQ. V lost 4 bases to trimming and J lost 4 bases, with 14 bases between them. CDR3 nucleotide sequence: TGCGCCAGCAGCCCAGACACTGTAGGCACCGGGGAGCTGTTTTTT. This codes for CASSPDTVGTGELFF.